This T cell receptor (beta chain) was captured in a study of identical twins. TCRdb recomputed calls from the 5' RACE reads with MiXCR, one row per CDR3 protein. Here the sample spans some 440,000 distinct CDR3 sequences, 24% being singletons. This clonotype was detected a few times. V was trimmed by 6 bases and J by 4 bases, leaving 9 bases between them. CDR1 and CDR2 from the germline V gene are MRHNA and SNTAGT. The CDR3 has 13 residues. The same sample was also used in a study of T cells expressing NK-cell markers. That paper notes: Dominant NKG2C+ clonotypes in roughly 6 donors made up roughly 1.0-7.0% of CD8+ T cells. The study found these clonotypes also leading the CD3+CD56-NKG2C+ fraction in four donors. Unclear, still, was the HCMV specificity of the expanded NKG2C+ T cell clones.

The chain has TRBV6-4 and TRBJ2-2; either TRBD1 or TRBD2 may fit D (5 bases each). Sequencing was done on a sample of CD4+ T cells sorted from blood. The clonotype originates from a woman in her late teens or twenties in good health. The CDR3 coding sequence is TGTGCCAGCAGACGGGACGGCACCGGGGAGCTGTTTTTT. Its translation: CASRRDGTGELFF.